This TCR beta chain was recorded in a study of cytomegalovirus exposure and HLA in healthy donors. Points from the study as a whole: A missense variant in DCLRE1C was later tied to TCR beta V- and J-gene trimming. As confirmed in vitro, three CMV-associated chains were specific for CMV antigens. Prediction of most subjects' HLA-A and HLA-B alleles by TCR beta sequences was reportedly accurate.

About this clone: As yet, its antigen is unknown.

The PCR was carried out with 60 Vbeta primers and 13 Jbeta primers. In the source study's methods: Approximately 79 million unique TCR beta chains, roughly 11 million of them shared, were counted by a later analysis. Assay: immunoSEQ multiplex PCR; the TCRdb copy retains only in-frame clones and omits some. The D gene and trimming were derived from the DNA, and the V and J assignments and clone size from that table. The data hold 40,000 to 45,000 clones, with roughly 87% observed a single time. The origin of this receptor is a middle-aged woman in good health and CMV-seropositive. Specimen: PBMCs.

The CDR3 region is CASTGGVYEQYF. For the CDR3, the DNA is TGTGCCAGCACGGGGGGGGTCTACGAGCAGTACTTC. The chain employs TRBV2 and TRBJ2-7, with 8 bases identical to TRBD2. The germline V gene has CDR1 SNHLY and CDR2 FYNNEI. V shed 7 bases, J shed 3 bases, and the junction held 2 bases outside the gene matches. The CDR3 has 12 amino acids. The full variable domain, its missing parts supplied by reference TRBV2 and TRBJ2-7, is EPEVTQTPSHQVTQMGQEVILRCVPISNHLYFYWYRQILGQKVEFLVSFYNNEISEKSEIFDDQFSVERPDGSNFTLKIRSTKLEDSAMYFCASTGGVYEQYFGPGTRLTVT.